Below, one T cell receptor (beta chain) is given with its context. Repertoires were generated with immunoSEQ multiplex PCR, while TCRdb's copy carries only in-frame clones and drops some. The sample yields 50,000 to 55,000 clones, roughly 89% seen once. These data come from a study of control samples from healthy donors and cancer patients. The V gene's germline CDR1 is SGHRS and CDR2 YFSETQ. V was trimmed by 7 bases and J by 7 bases, leaving 6 bases between them. The CDR3 runs 10 residues. The sequencing input was PBMCs. V and J are TRBV5-1 and TRBJ2-1, with D hard to call. The TCR was taken from a man aged 35 to 55 with colorectal cancer. The CDR3 nucleotides read TGCGCCAGCTCAGGAAATGAGCAGTTCTTC. It specifies CASSGNEQFF.